These T cell receptor beta chains were read from a single sample in a study of blood T cells in healthy people across ages. Each CDR3 protein is one row after TCRdb ran MiXCR on the 5' RACE reads. Among more than 800,000 distinct CDR3 sequences, 25% to 35% were seen once, and the ten largest hold roughly 17%. The sequenced material came from blood. The source is a woman of 80 years or more in good health. Each CDR3 is given with its conserved first and last residue. The D gene is left open where the match is weak. Size values are once, few and many counts, or a class for expanded clones, and some rows have none.

V gene,D gene,J gene,clone size,CDR3 protein,CDR3 DNA
TRBV20-1,TRBD2,TRBJ2-5,NA,CSASGTSFEQYF,TGCAGTGCATCCGGGACTAGCTTTGAGCAGTACTTC
TRBV5-1,NA,TRBJ1-4,NA,CASSPALSSTGNEKLFF,TGCGCCAGCAGCCCGGCCCTTTCTTCTACGGGGAATGAAAAACTGTTTTTT
TRBV7-9,TRBD1,TRBJ2-2,few,CATYHGTANTGELFF,TGTGCCACCTATCACGGGACAGCGAACACCGGGGAGCTGTTTTTT
TRBV20-1,NA,TRBJ2-7,many,CSAAPTVTYEQYF,TGCAGTGCTGCCCCGACAGTAACCTACGAGCAGTACTTC
TRBV5-1,NA,TRBJ1-4,few,CASSLNSGSNEKLFF,TGCGCCAGCAGCCTTAACTCAGGGTCTAATGAAAAACTGTTTTTT
TRBV10-2,NA,TRBJ2-1,many,CASSEIRGRGEQFF,TGCGCCAGCAGTGAGATCCGGGGTAGGGGTGAGCAGTTCTTC
TRBV24-1,TRBD2,TRBJ2-5,many,CATSDRGLAGKQETQYF,TGTGCCACCAGTGACCGGGGACTAGCGGGGAAGCAAGAGACCCAGTACTTC
TRBV19,TRBD1,TRBJ2-2,NA,CASRRTGGLAGELFF,TGTGCCAGTAGACGGACAGGGGGTCTCGCCGGGGAGCTGTTTTTT
TRBV27,NA,TRBJ2-1,many,CASSPLLPGDEQFF,TGTGCCAGCAGTCCGCTTCTACCGGGCGATGAGCAGTTCTTC
TRBV5-1,NA,TRBJ2-1,many,CASSLGGTPVGEQFF,TGCGCCAGCAGCCTAGGGGGGACGCCCGTTGGAGAGCAGTTCTTC
TRBV5-6,TRBD1,TRBJ2-7,many,CASSSRRQGNLQYF,TGTGCCAGCAGCTCGAGACGACAGGGGAATCTGCAGTACTTC
TRBV10-3,NA,TRBJ2-1,few,CLTRDDYNEQFF,TGCCTCACCCGGGACGACTACAATGAGCAGTTCTTC
TRBV28,NA,TRBJ2-3,few,CASSLRGGGIDTQYF,TGTGCCAGCAGTTTAAGGGGTGGGGGCATCGATACGCAGTATTTT
TRBV12-3/TRBV12-4,NA,TRBJ2-3,NA,CASRVTADVQYF,TGTGCCAGCAGAGTGACCGCAGATGTGCAGTATTTT
TRBV29-1,NA,TRBJ1-2,many,CSVVLGTQKNPYGYTF,TGCAGCGTTGTTTTGGGGACCCAGAAAAATCCCTATGGCTACACCTTC
TRBV19,TRBD1,TRBJ1-2,NA,CASSIVRTGGYTF,TGTGCCAGTAGTATAGTGAGGACAGGAGGCTACACCTTC
TRBV6-5,TRBD1,TRBJ1-4,once,CASSCSQGATEKLFF,TGTGCCAGCAGTTGCTCTCAGGGGGCAACTGAAAAACTGTTTTTT
TRBV12-3/TRBV12-4,TRBD1,TRBJ1-5,many,CASSLGGQGTQPQHF,TGTGCCAGCAGTTTAGGCGGACAGGGAACGCAGCCCCAGCATTTT
TRBV7-6,TRBD1,TRBJ2-7,NA,CASSSYRDRGLGEQYF,TGTGCCAGCAGCTCCTACCGGGACAGGGGACTGGGGGAGCAGTACTTC
TRBV20-1,NA,TRBJ1-4,NA,CSAAGCGEKLFF,TGCAGTGCGGCGGGGTGCGGGGAAAAACTGTTTTTT
TRBV6-6,NA,TRBJ2-2,NA,CASSTSDRTGELFF,TGTGCCAGCAGTACCTCGGACCGCACCGGGGAGCTGTTTTTT
TRBV18,NA,TRBJ1-4,NA,CASSPPQGQRSEKLFF,TGTGCCAGCTCACCACCGCAGGGGCAAAGGAGTGAAAAACTGTTTTTT
TRBV4-3,NA,TRBJ1-4,many,CASSQESQPGGLFF,TGCGCCAGCAGCCAAGAAAGTCAGCCAGGAGGACTGTTTTTT
TRBV28,TRBD2,TRBJ2-1,many,CATQTSGNEQFF,TGTGCCACCCAGACTAGCGGGAATGAGCAGTTCTTC
TRBV20-1,TRBD1,TRBJ1-1,NA,CSAPTGGTEAFF,TGCAGTGCACCTACAGGGGGCACTGAAGCTTTCTTT
TRBV7-2,NA,TRBJ2-1,many,CASSLVGGENEQFF,TGTGCCAGCAGCTTAGTAGGGGGTGAGAATGAGCAGTTCTTC
TRBV5-5,NA,TRBJ2-6,many,CASSLVSGANVLTF,TGTGCCAGCAGTCTTGTCTCTGGGGCCAACGTCCTGACTTTC
TRBV25-1,NA,TRBJ1-2,many,CASSHYYGYTF,TGTGCCAGCAGTCATTACTATGGCTACACCTTC
TRBV4-3,NA,TRBJ2-3,few,CASSHLGGTGFSTDTQYF,TGCGCCAGCAGCCACCTAGGGGGAACAGGTTTTAGCACAGATACGCAGTATTTT
TRBV6-5,NA,TRBJ1-6,NA,CASSSPAGRSSYNSPLHF,TGTGCCAGCAGTTCGCCTGCGGGCCGTAGCTCCTATAATTCACCCCTCCACTTT
TRBV7-6,NA,TRBJ2-3,NA,CASSLGQEDTQYF,TGTGCCAGCAGCCTAGGGCAGGAAGATACGCAGTATTTT
TRBV6-5,TRBD2,TRBJ2-3,many,CASASGELTDTQYF,TGTGCCAGCGCTAGCGGGGAATTAACAGATACGCAGTATTTT
TRBV7-2,NA,TRBJ1-2,many,CASSLEGRGGYTF,TGTGCCAGCAGCTTAGAGGGCCGGGGTGGCTACACCTTC
TRBV24-1,NA,TRBJ2-1,many,CATRSSGDRSYNEQFF,TGTGCCACCAGATCTTCCGGGGATCGCTCCTACAATGAGCAGTTCTTC
TRBV11-2,NA,TRBJ1-4,few,CASSSLVTGEKLFF,TGTGCCAGCAGTTCTCTAGTTACAGGAGAAAAACTGTTTTTT
TRBV29-1,NA,TRBJ1-1,NA,CSVEGSGKRTEAFF,TGCAGCGTTGAGGGGTCAGGGAAACGTACTGAAGCTTTCTTT
TRBV7-9,NA,TRBJ1-2,many,CASSSMLGHGYTF,TGTGCCAGCAGCTCCATGTTAGGTCATGGCTACACCTTC
TRBV6-2/TRBV6-3,NA,TRBJ2-3,NA,CASLTNPANTQYF,TGTGCCAGCCTAACTAACCCGGCAAATACGCAGTATTTT
TRBV3-1,NA,TRBJ1-1,many,CASSSVRGNTEAFF,TGTGCCAGCAGCTCCGTTCGGGGGAACACTGAAGCTTTCTTT
TRBV7-2,TRBD1,TRBJ1-4,many,CASSFPRTGVNEKLFF,TGTGCCAGCAGCTTTCCCCGGACAGGAGTTAATGAAAAACTGTTTTTT
TRBV7-2,TRBD1,TRBJ1-2,many,CASSSYPPGTGVGYTF,TGTGCCAGCAGCTCTTACCCTCCCGGGACAGGGGTCGGCTACACCTTC
TRBV4-2,NA,TRBJ2-2,few,CASSPTQGNTGELFF,TGTGCCAGCAGTCCTACACAGGGGAACACCGGGGAGCTGTTTTTT
TRBV7-2,TRBD1,TRBJ2-5,many,CASSPAPTGVRETQYF,TGTGCCAGCAGCCCTGCCCCAACAGGGGTGAGGGAGACCCAGTACTTC
TRBV12-3/TRBV12-4,NA,TRBJ2-3,once,CASSPKRVSADAQYF,TGTGCCAGCAGTCCGAAGAGAGTGAGCGCAGATGCGCAGTATTTT
TRBV27,TRBD1,TRBJ2-7,many,CASSETGTGVYEQYF,TGTGCCAGCAGCGAGACCGGGACAGGGGTCTACGAGCAGTACTTC
TRBV6-5,NA,TRBJ2-4,many,CASRSGQAKNIQYF,TGTGCCAGCAGAAGCGGACAAGCCAAAAACATTCAGTACTTC
TRBV10-3,NA,TRBJ2-3,many,CAISDSTDTQYF,TGTGCCATCAGTGACAGCACAGATACGCAGTATTTT
TRBV12-3/TRBV12-4,TRBD1,TRBJ1-5,NA,CASSFKWTGRNQPQHF,TGTGCCAGCAGTTTTAAATGGACAGGACGTAATCAGCCCCAGCATTTT
TRBV20-1,NA,TRBJ2-3,few,CSARDRPRRGGDTQYF,TGCAGTGCTAGAGATCGGCCGCGTAGAGGAGGAGATACGCAGTATTTT
TRBV4-2,TRBD2,TRBJ2-2,few,CASRLNPAGDLNGELFF,TGTGCCAGCAGGCTTAATCCAGCGGGGGACCTCAACGGGGAGCTGTTTTTT
TRBV21-1,NA,TRBJ1-1,few,CASSPRRDRGTEAFF,TGTGCCAGCAGCCCCCGCAGGGACAGGGGGACTGAAGCTTTCTTT
TRBV6-5,TRBD1,TRBJ1-1,NA,CASSGDRVIEAFF,TGTGCCAGCAGCGGGGACAGGGTCATTGAAGCTTTCTTT
TRBV5-1,NA,TRBJ1-2,NA,CASSLGSHYGYTF,TGCGCCAGCAGCTTGGGTTCTCATTATGGCTACACCTTC
TRBV6-5,NA,TRBJ2-3,few,CASRPGERGSRYTQYF,TGTGCCAGCAGGCCCGGGGAGAGGGGGAGCAGATATACGCAGTATTTT
TRBV20-1,NA,TRBJ2-2,few,CSARDQGATGELFF,TGCAGTGCTAGAGATCAGGGTGCAACCGGGGAGCTGTTTTTT
TRBV20-1,TRBD2,TRBJ2-1,many,CSARDHGTSGYNEQFF,TGCAGTGCTAGGGACCACGGGACTAGCGGATACAATGAGCAGTTCTTC
TRBV9,NA,TRBJ2-7,once,CASSVSAISSYEQYF,TGTGCCAGCAGCGTTTCGGCGATTAGCTCCTACGAGCAGTACTTC
TRBV12-3/TRBV12-4,NA,TRBJ1-6,NA,CASSPSGGNGSPLHF,TGTGCCAGCAGCCCGTCTGGGGGGAACGGTTCACCCCTCCACTTT
TRBV7-2,TRBD2,TRBJ2-1,many,CASSFPTSGGGYYNEQFF,TGTGCCAGCAGCTTCCCCACTAGCGGGGGTGGGTACTACAATGAGCAGTTCTTC